Presented here are 10 T cell receptor beta chains from one specimen sequenced in a study of cytomegalovirus exposure and HLA in healthy donors. The PCR employed 60 Vbeta primers together with 13 Jbeta primers. Here immunoSEQ multiplex PCR was the method, and the copy in TCRdb shows in-frame clones only, minus some. The table has roughly 150,000 clones, 65% to 70% seen once. Sequencing was performed on PBMCs. The receptors shown here come from a man aged 25 to 40 in good health and CMV-seropositive.

The chain carries TRBV10-1 and TRBJ2-1, with D perhaps TRBD1 (6 bases). Looked up from germline, CDR1 is WNHNN and CDR2 is SYGVQD (reference sequence). The CDR3 sequence is 15 residues long. The V gene lost 8 bases and the J gene lost 6 bases, with 20 bases spanning the gap. The CDR3 here is CASGGTRGSGNEQFF. The CDR3 DNA is TGCGCCAGCGGGGGCACGCGTGGCAGTGGCAATGAGCAGTTCTTC.

The chain carries TRBV30 and TRBJ2-7, with D perhaps matching TRBD2 (6 bases). This CDR3 comprises 13 residues. CDR1 and CDR2 from the germline V gene are GTSNPN and SVGIG (reference sequence). V dropped 5 bases and J dropped 3 bases, with 14 bases sitting between them. The CDR3 is CAWDLAPNYEQYF. DNA for the CDR3: TGTGCCTGGGATCTAGCGCCGAACTACGAGCAGTACTTC.

The chain has TRBV30 and TRBJ2-7; 8 nucleotides align to TRBD2. Germline CDR1 and CDR2: GTSNPN and SVGIG (reference sequence). The junction had 9 bases not matched to a gene; V was cut back by 4 bases and J by 4 bases. This CDR3 contains 14 residues. CDR3 in amino acids: CAWTPTGLVYEQYF. The CDR3 bases are TGTGCCTGGACCCCAACGGGACTAGTGTACGAGCAGTACTTC.

This chain joins TRBV11-2 and TRBJ2-7; 7 bases agree with TRBD2. CDR3 size: 17 residues. Per the germline V gene, CDR1 is SGHAT and CDR2 is FQNNGV. The V segment lost 2 bases and the J segment 2 bases; nucleotides outside the gene matches: 12. Written as DNA, the CDR3 is TGTGCCAGCAGCTTAATTCGGGGACTACAAAATACCTACGAGCAGTACTTC. It encodes CASSLIRGLQNTYEQYF.

This clone was counted between two and nine times. The chain's CDR3 is CASSRTEDQPQHF. The CDR3 DNA reads TGTGCCAGTAGCCGGACAGAAGATCAGCCCCAGCATTTT. The chain combines TRBV19 with TRBJ1-5; D may be TRBD1 (6 bases). Deletions cut 6 bases from V and 5 bases from J, with 11 bases between. Germline V CDR1 and CDR2: LNHDA, SQIVND (reference sequence). CDR3 size: 13 residues.

This clone was seen once. The gene calls are TRBV5-4 and TRBJ2-7; unclear D gene. V dropped 2 bases and J dropped 7 bases, with 7 bases sitting between them. Germline V gives CDR1 SGHNT, CDR2 YYREEE (reference sequence). This CDR3 contains 11 residues. CDR3 in amino acids: CASSLTREQYF. In DNA form, the CDR3 reads TGTGCCAGCAGCTTAACCCGGGAGCAGTACTTC.

The chain couples TRBV7-9 to TRBJ1-1; TRBD1 matches 7 bases. Germline V lookup: CDR1 SEHNR, CDR2 FQNEAQ (reference sequence). The trim removed 5 bases at V and 1 base at J, leaving 7 bases unmatched. This CDR3 has 15 amino acids. The CDR3 bases are TGTGCCAGCAGCCTGACAGGGATTACGAACACTGAAGCTTTCTTT. This translates into CASSLTGITNTEAFF.

The chain carries TRBV5-1 and TRBJ1-2; D gene ambiguous. Trimming took 4 bases from V and 3 from J, leaving 10 bases between them. The length of the CDR3 is 13 residues. Germline CDR1 SGHRS, CDR2 YFSETQ. The CDR3: CASSGDIHYGYTF. The CDR3 DNA follows: TGCGCCAGCAGCGGTGACATCCACTATGGCTACACCTTC.

J is TRBJ1-5 and V is TRBV6-5; D is unresolved. The V gene lost 7 bases and the J gene lost 0 bases, with 10 bases spanning the gap. The CDR3 loop spans 14 amino acids. From germline, CDR1 is MNHEY and CDR2 SVGAGI. The CDR3 reads CASNFRNSNQPQHF. CDR3 sequence (DNA): TGTGCCAGCAACTTCAGGAATAGCAATCAGCCCCAGCATTTT.

The chain recombines TRBV30 with TRBJ1-2; D uncertain. V lost 0 bases and J lost 7, with 6 bases in between. This CDR3 contains 11 residues. Germline CDR1 reads GTSNPN; CDR2 reads SVGIG (reference sequence). The CDR3 loop reads CAWSVQFGYTF. The CDR3 coding sequence is TGTGCCTGGAGTGTACAGTTTGGCTACACCTTC.